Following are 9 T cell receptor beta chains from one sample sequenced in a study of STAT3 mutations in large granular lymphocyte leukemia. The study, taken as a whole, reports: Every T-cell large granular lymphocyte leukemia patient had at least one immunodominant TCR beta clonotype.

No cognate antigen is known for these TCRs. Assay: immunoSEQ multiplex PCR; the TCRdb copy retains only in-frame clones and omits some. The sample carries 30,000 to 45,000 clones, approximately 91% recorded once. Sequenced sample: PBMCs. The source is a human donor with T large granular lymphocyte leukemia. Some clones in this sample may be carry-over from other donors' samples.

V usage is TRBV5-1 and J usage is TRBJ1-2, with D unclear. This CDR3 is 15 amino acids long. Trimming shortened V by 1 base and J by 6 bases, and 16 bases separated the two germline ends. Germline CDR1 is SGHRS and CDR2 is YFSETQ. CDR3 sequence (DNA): TGCGCCAGCAGCTTGCGAGACGGAAGATCGGATGGCTACACCTTC. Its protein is CASSLRDGRSDGYTF. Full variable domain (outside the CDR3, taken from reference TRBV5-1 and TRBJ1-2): KAGVTQTPRYLIKTRGQQVTLSCSPISGHRSVSWYQQTPGQGLQFLFEYFSETQRNKGNFPGRFSGRQFSNSRSEMNVSTLELGDSALYLCASSLRDGRSDGYTFGSGTRLTVV.

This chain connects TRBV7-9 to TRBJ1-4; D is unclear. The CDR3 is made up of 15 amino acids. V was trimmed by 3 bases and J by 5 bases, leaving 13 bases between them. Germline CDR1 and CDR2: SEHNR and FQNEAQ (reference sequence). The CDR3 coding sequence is TGTGCCAGCAGCTTGAGGTCGCGTCCGAATGAAAAACTGTTTTTT. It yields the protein CASSLRSRPNEKLFF.

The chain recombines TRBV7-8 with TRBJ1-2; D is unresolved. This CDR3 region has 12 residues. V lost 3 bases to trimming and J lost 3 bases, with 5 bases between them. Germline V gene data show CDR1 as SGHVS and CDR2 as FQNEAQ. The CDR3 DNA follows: TGTGCCAGCAGCTTGGGTGACTATGGCTACACCTTC. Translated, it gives CASSLGDYGYTF.

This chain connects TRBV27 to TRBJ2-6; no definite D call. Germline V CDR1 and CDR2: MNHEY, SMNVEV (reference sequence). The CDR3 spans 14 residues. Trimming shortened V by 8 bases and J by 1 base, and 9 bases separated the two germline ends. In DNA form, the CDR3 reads TGTGCCAGCGGTCGCGGTTCTGGGGCCAACGTCCTGACTTTC. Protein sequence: CASGRGSGANVLTF.

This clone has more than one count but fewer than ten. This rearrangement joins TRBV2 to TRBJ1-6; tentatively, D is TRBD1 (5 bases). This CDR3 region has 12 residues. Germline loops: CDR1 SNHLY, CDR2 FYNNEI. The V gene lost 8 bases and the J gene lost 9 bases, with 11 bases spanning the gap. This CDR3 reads CASSGKGSPLHF. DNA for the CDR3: TGTGCCAGCTCAGGGAAGGGTTCACCCCTCCACTTT.

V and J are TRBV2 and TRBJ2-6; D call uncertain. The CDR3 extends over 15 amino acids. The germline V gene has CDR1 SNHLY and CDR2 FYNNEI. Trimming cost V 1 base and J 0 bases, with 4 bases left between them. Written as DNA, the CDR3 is TGTGCCAGCAGTGAAGGTCCCTCTGGGGCCAACGTCCTGACTTTC. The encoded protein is CASSEGPSGANVLTF.

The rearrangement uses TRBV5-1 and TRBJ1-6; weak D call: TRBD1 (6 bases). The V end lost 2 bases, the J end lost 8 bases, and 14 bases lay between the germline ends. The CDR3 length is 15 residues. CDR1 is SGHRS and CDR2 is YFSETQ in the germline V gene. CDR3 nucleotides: TGCGCCAGCAGCTTAAGCGCAGGGGTTGATTCACCCCTCCACTTT. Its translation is CASSLSAGVDSPLHF.

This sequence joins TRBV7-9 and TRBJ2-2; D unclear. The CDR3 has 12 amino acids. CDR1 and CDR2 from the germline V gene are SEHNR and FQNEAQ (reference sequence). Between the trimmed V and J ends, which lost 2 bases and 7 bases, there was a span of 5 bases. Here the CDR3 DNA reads TGTGCCAGCAGCTTACTTAGCGGGGAGCTGTTTTTT. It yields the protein CASSLLSGELFF.

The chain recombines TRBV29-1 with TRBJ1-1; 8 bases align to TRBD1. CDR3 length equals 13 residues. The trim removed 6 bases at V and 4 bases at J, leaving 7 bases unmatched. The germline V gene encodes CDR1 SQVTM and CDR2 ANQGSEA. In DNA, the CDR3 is TGCAGCGTATCTACGGACAGGGTCACTGAAGCTTTCTTT. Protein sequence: CSVSTDRVTEAFF.